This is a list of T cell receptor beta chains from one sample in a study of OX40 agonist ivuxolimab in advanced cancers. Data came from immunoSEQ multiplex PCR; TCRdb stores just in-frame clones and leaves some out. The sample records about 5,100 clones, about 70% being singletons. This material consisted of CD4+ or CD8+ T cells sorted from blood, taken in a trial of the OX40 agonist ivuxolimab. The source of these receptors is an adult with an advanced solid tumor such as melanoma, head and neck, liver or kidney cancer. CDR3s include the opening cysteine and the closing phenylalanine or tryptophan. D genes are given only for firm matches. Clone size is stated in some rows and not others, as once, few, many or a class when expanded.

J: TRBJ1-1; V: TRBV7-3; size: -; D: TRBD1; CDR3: CASSLTGSGTEAFF; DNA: TGTGCCAGCAGCTTGACAGGGTCGGGCACTGAAGCTTTCTTT
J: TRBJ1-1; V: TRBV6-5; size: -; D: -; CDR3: CASSYSRGRDAEAFF; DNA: TGTGCCAGCAGTTACTCGAGGGGGAGGGATGCTGAAGCTTTCTTT
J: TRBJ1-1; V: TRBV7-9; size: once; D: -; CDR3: CASSLLGGNTEAFF; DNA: TGTGCCAGCAGCTTACTTGGGGGGAACACTGAAGCTTTCTTT
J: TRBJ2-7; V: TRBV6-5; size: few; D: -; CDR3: CASSYSVRAYEQYF; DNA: TGTGCCAGCAGTTACTCGGTCAGGGCCTACGAGCAGTACTTC
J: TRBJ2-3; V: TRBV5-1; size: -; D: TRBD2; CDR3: CASSWSGALEATQYF; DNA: TGCGCCAGCAGCTGGAGCGGGGCCTTGGAGGCTACGCAGTATTTT
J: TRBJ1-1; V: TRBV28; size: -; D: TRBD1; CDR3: CASRLDGQGRTEAFF; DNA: TGTGCCAGCAGATTAGATGGACAGGGGAGGACTGAAGCTTTCTTT
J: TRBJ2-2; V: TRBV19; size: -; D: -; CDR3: CASSTWSERGELFF; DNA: TGTGCCAGTAGTACGTGGAGTGAGCGGGGGGAGCTGTTTTTT
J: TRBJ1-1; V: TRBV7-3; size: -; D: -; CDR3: CASSLGAVTEAFF; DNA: TGTGCCAGCAGCTTAGGGGCGGTCACTGAAGCTTTCTTT
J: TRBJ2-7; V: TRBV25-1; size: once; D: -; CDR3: CASSAGEQYF; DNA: TGTGCCAGCAGTGCCGGCGAGCAGTACTTC
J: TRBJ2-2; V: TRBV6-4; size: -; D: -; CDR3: CASRRDFGELFF; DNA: TGTGCCAGCAGGCGAGATTTCGGGGAGCTGTTTTTT
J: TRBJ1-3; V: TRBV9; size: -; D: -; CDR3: CASSVGKGNTIYF; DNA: TGTGCCAGCAGCGTAGGAAAGGGAAACACCATATATTTT
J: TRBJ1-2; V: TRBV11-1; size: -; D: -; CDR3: CASSLTGRRNYGYTF; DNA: TGTGCCAGCAGCTTAACAGGGAGGAGGAACTATGGCTACACCTTC
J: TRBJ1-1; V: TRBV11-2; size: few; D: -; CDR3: CASSPSGQYTEAFF; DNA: TGTGCCAGCAGCCCCTCAGGACAGTACACTGAAGCTTTCTTT
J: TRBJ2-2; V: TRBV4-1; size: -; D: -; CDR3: CASSRANTGELFF; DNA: TGCGCCAGCAGCCGCGCCAACACCGGGGAGCTGTTTTTT
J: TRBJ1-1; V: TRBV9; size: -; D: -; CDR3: CASSVVDTEAFF; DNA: TGTGCCAGCAGCGTAGTGGACACTGAAGCTTTCTTT
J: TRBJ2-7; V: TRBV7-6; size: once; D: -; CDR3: CASSLDSSAGYEQYF; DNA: TGTGCCAGCAGCTTAGATTCTTCGGCAGGCTACGAGCAGTACTTC
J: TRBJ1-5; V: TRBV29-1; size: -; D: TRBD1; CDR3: CSVSNWTGGNQPQHF; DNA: TGCAGCGTTTCTAACTGGACAGGGGGCAATCAGCCCCAGCATTTT
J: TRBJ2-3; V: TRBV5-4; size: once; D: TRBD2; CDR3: CAGLAGKEQYF; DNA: TGTGCCGGACTAGCGGGGAAGGAGCAGTATTTT
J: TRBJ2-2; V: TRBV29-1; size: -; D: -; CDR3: CSASLNVGELFF; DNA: TGCAGCGCCAGTCTTAATGTCGGGGAGCTGTTTTTT
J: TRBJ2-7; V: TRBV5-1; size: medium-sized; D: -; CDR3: CASSPGIRYEQYF; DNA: TGCGCCAGCAGTCCCGGAATCAGATACGAGCAGTACTTC
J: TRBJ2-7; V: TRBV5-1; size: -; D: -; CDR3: CASSLGRPYEQYF; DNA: TGCGCCAGCAGCTTGGGACGGCCCTACGAGCAGTACTTC
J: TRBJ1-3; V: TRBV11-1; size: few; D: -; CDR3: CASSPEGRGSGNTIYF; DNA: TGTGCCAGCAGCCCGGAGGGCCGCGGCTCTGGAAACACCATATATTTT
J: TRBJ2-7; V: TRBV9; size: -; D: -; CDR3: CASSPREGWPYEQYF; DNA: TGTGCCAGCAGCCCCCGGGAAGGGTGGCCCTACGAGCAGTACTTC
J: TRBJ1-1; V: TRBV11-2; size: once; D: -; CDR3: CASTNAGVREAFF; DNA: TGTGCCAGCACAAACGCCGGGGTTCGGGAAGCTTTCTTT
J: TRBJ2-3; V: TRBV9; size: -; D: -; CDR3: CASSVTWADTQYF; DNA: TGTGCCAGCAGCGTCACTTGGGCAGATACGCAGTATTTT
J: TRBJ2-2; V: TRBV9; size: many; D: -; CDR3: CASSVGGQIRTGELFF; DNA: TGTGCCAGCAGCGTAGGAGGACAGATTCGCACCGGGGAGCTGTTTTTT
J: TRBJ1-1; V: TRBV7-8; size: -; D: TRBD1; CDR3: CASSLAGDSQGRIF; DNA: TGTGCCAGCAGCTTAGCTGGGGACAGCCAGGGCCGTATATTT
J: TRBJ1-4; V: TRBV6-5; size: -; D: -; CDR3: CASRVAGRNEKLFF; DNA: TGTGCCAGCAGGGTAGCTGGGCGAAATGAAAAACTGTTTTTT
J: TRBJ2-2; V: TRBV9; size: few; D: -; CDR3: CASSTWTDSTPGAGELFF; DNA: TGTGCCAGCAGCACTTGGACGGACTCAACCCCGGGGGCCGGGGAGCTGTTTTTT
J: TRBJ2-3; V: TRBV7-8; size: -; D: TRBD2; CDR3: CASSSKTSGGTDTQYF; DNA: TGTGCCAGCAGCTCTAAGACTAGCGGGGGCACAGATACGCAGTATTTT
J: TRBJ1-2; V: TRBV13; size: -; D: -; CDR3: CASSIRTPANYGYTF; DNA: TGTGCCAGCAGCATCCGGACACCAGCTAACTATGGCTACACCTTC